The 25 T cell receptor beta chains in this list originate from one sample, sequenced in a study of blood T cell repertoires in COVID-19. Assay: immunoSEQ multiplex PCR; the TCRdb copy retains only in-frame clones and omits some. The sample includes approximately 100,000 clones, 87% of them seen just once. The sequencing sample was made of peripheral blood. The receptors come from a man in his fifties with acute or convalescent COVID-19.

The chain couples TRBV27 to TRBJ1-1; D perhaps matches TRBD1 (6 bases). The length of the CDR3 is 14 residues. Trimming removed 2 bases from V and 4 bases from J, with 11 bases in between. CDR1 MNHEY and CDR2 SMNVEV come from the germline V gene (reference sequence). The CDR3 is CASSLTGTGTEAFF. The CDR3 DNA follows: TGTGCCAGCAGTTTAACAGGGACGGGCACTGAAGCTTTCTTT.

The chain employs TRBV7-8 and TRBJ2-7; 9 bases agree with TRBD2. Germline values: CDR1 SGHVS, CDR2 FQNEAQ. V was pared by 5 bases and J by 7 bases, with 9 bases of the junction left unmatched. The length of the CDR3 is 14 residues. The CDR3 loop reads CASSGSGSFHEQYF. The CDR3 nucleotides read TGTGCCAGCAGCGGTAGCGGGAGCTTTCATGAGCAGTACTTC.

Here the CDR3 reads CAISSGTGSEQYF. CDR3 nucleotides: TGTGCCATCAGTTCCGGGACAGGGAGCGAGCAGTACTTC. The V call is TRBV10-3, the J call TRBJ2-7, with 9 bases aligning to TRBD1. The CDR3 length is 13 residues. Germline CDR1 reads ENHRY; CDR2 reads SYGVKD. J gave up 6 bases and V 5 bases, and 5 bases lay outside the gene matches.

The CDR3 here is CASSLLQGGEQYF. The DNA for the CDR3 is TGTGCCAGCAGTCTCCTACAGGGGGGCGAGCAGTACTTC. The chain has TRBV28 and TRBJ2-7, with 8 bases lining up with TRBD1. V trimming: 5 bases; J trimming: 6 bases; junction bases outside the gene matches: 6. The CDR3 has 13 amino acids. The germline V gene has CDR1 MDHEN and CDR2 SYDVKM.

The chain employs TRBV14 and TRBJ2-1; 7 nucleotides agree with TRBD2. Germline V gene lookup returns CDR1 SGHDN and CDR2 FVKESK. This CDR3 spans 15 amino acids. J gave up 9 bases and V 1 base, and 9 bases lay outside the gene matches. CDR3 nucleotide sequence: TGTGCCAGCAGCCAAGTTCGGGCTTCGGGGGGTGAGCAGTTCTTC. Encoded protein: CASSQVRASGGEQFF.

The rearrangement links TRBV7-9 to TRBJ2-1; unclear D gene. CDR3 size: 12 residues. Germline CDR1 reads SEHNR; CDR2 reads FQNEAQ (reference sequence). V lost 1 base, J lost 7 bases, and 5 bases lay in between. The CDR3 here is CASSLGTNEQFF. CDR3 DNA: TGTGCCAGCAGCTTAGGAACAAATGAGCAGTTCTTC.

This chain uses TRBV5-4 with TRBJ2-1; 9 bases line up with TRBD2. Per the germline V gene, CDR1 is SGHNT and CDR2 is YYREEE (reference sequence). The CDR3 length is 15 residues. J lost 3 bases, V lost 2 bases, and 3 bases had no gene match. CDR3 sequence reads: CASSFGSGSYNEQFF. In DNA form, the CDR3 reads TGTGCCAGCAGCTTTGGTAGCGGGAGCTACAATGAGCAGTTCTTC.

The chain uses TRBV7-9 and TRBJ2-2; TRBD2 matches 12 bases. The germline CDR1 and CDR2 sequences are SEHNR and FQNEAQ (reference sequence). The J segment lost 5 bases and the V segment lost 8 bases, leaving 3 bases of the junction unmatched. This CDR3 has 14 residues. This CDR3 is CASQGTSGTGELFF. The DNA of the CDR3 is TGTGCCAGCCAAGGGACTAGCGGGACCGGGGAGCTGTTTTTT.

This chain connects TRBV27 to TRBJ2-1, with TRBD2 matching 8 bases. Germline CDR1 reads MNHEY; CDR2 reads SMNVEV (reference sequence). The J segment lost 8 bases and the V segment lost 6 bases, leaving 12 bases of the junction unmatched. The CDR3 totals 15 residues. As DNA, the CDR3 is TGTGCCAGCAGCCGGGAGGGGGGGCGATATGATGAGCAGTTCTTC. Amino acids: CASSREGGRYDEQFF.

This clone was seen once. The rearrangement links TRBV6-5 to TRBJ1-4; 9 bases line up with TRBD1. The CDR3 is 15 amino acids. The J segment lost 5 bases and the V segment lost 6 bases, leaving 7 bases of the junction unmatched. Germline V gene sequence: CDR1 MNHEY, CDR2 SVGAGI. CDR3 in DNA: TGTGCCAGCAGAGGACCCGGGACAGGGAATGAAAAACTGTTTTTT. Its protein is CASRGPGTGNEKLFF.

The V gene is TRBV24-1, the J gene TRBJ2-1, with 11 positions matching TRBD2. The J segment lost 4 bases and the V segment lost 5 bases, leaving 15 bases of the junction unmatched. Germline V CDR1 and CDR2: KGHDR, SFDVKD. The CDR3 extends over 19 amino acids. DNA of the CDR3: TGTGCCACCAGTGGCCGCGGACTAGCGGGTCACTTGGGTTACAATGAGCAGTTCTTC. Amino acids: CATSGRGLAGHLGYNEQFF.

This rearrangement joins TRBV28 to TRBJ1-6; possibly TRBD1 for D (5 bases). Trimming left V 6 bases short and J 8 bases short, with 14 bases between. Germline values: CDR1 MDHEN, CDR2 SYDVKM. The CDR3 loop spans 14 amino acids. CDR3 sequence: CASSLVGGYSPLHF. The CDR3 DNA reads TGTGCCAGCAGCCTAGTTGGGGGGTATTCACCCCTCCACTTT.

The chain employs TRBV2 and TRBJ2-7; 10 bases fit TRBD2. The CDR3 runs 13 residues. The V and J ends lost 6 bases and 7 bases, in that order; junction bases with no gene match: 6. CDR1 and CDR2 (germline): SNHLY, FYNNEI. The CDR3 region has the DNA TGTGCCAGCAGGCTAGCGGGAGTTGGGGAGCAGTACTTC. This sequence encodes CASRLAGVGEQYF.

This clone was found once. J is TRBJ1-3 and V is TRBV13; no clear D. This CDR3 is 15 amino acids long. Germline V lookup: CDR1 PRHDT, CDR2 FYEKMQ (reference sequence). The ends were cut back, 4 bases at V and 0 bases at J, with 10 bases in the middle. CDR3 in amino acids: CASSSYGSSGNTIYF. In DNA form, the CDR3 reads TGTGCCAGCAGCTCCTACGGTTCCTCTGGAAACACCATATATTTT.

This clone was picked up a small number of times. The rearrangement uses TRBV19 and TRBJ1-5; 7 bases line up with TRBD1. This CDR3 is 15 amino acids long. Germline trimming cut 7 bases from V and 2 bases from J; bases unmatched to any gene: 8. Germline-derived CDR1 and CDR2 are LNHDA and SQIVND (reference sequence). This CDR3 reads CASTVSTGRNQPQHF. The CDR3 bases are TGTGCCAGTACCGTCTCGACAGGGCGCAATCAGCCCCAGCATTTT.

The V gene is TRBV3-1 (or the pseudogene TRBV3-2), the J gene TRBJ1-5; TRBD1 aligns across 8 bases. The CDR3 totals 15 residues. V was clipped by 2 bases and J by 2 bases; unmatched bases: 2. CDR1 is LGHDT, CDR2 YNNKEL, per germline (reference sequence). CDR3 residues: CASSQTGGGNQPQHF. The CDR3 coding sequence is TGTGCCAGCAGCCAAACAGGGGGGGGCAATCAGCCCCAGCATTTT.

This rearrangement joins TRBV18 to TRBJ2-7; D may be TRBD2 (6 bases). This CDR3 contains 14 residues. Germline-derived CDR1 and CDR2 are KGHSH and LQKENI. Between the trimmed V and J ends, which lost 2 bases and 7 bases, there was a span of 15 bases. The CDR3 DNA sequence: TGTGCCAGCTCACCAGATCAACTAGCTGGGGAGCAGTACTTC. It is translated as CASSPDQLAGEQYF.

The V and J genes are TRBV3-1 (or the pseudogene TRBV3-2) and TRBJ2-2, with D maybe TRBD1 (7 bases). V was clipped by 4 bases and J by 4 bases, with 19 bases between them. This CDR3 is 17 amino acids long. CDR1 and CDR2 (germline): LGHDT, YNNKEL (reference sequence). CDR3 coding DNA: TGTGCCAGCAGCCGGGTTACGGCGGGACAGTCCACCGGGGAGCTGTTTTTT. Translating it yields CASSRVTAGQSTGELFF.

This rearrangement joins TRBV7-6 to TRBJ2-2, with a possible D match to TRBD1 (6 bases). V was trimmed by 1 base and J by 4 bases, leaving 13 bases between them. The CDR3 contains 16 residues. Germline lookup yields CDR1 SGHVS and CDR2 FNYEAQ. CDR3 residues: CASSLGQGSITGELFF. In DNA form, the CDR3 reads TGTGCCAGCAGCTTAGGGCAGGGGTCTATCACCGGGGAGCTGTTTTTT.

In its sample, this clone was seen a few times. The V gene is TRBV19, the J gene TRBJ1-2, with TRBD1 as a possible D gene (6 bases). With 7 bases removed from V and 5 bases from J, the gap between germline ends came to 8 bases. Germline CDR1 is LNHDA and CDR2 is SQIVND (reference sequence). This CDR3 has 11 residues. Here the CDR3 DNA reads TGTGCCAGTACCACAGGGTATGGCTACACCTTC. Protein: CASTTGYGYTF.

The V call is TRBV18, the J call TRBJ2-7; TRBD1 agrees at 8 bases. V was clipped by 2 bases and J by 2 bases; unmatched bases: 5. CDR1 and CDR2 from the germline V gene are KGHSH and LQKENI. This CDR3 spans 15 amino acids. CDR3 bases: TGTGCCAGCTCACCATTAGCAGGGGGCCCCTACGAGCAGTACTTC. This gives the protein CASSPLAGGPYEQYF.

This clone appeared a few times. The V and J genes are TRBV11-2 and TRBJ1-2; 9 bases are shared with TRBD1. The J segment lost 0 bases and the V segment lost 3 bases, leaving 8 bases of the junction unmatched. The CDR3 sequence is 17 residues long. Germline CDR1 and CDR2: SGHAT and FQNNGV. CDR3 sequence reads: CASSFPGTGRANYGYTF. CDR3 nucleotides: TGTGCCAGCAGCTTTCCCGGGACAGGGAGGGCTAACTATGGCTACACCTTC.

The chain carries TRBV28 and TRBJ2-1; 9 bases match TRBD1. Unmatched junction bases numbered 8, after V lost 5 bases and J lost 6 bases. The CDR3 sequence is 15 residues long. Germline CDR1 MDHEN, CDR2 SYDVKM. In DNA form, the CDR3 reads TGTGCCAGCAGTGATGGGACAGGGACCGCCAATGAGCAGTTCTTC. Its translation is CASSDGTGTANEQFF.

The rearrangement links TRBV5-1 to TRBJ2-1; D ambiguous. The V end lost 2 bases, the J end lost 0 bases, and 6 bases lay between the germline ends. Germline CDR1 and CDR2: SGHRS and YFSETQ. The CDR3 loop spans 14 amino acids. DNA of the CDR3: TGCGCCAGCAGCTTTCACACCTCCTACAATGAGCAGTTCTTC. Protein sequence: CASSFHTSYNEQFF.

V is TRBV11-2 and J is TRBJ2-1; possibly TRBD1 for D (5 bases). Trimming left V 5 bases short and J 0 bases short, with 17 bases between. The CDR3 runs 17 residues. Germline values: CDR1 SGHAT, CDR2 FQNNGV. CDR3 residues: CASSPRLGANSYNEQFF. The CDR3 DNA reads TGTGCCAGCAGCCCGAGGCTAGGGGCCAACTCCTACAATGAGCAGTTCTTC. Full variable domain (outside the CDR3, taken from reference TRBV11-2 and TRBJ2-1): EAGVAQSPRYKIIEKRQSVAFWCNPISGHATLYWYQQILGQGPKLLIQFQNNGVVDDSQLPKDRFSAERLKGVDSTLKIQPAKLEDSAVYLCASSPRLGANSYNEQFFGPGTRLTVL.